These 30 T cell receptor beta chains share one sample of origin, sequenced in a study of monozygotic twins with inflammatory bowel disease. TCRdb re-called the 5' RACE reads and gives one entry per CDR3 protein, without DNA. Its table records 440,000 or so distinct CDR3 sequences. The sequenced sample was blood. Receptors were obtained from a human donor with ulcerative colitis or Crohn's disease, or a healthy co-twin of an affected twin (not recorded which).

The chain employs TRBV20-1 and TRBJ2-3. This CDR3 is built from 14 residues. Germline CDR1 reads DFQATT; CDR2 reads SNEGSKA (reference sequence). This chain's CDR3 is CSANSRIETDTQYF.

The V and J genes are TRBV14 and TRBJ1-6; TCRdb's assignment of TRBD1 cannot be checked, as there is no DNA. Germline-derived CDR1 and CDR2 are SGHDN and FVKESK. The CDR3 has 11 amino acids. The CDR3 sequence is CASSQAGDVHF.

The chain uses TRBV30 and TRBJ1-2. Germline V gives CDR1 GTSNPN, CDR2 SVGIG (reference sequence). The CDR3 consists of 14 residues. CDR3 in amino acids: CAWSVQGGVGGYTF.

The chain recombines TRBV29-1 with TRBJ2-2; without DNA, the TCRdb call of TRBD1 cannot be checked. There are 13 residues in the CDR3. Germline loops: CDR1 SQVTM, CDR2 ANQGSEA. CDR3 sequence: CSVDRGATGELFF.

This CDR3 reads CASSLLAGFFTVTQYF. The gene calls are TRBV7-9 and TRBJ2-3; TCRdb's D gene call, TRBD2, goes unchecked for lack of DNA. The CDR3 is 16 residues long. Germline V gene lookup returns CDR1 SEHNR and CDR2 FQNEAQ (reference sequence). The full variable domain, its missing parts supplied by reference TRBV7-9 and TRBJ2-3, is DTGVSQNPRHKITKRGQNVTFRCDPISEHNRLYWYRQTLGQGPEFLTYFQNEAQLEKSRLLSDRFSAERPKGSFSTLEIQRTEQGDSAMYLCASSLLAGFFTVTQYFGPGTRLTVL.

The gene calls are TRBV20-1 and TRBJ1-2. The germline gives CDR1 DFQATT, CDR2 SNEGSKA (reference sequence). CDR3 length: 12 residues. The CDR3 sequence: CSAYSYNYGYTF.

The chain carries TRBV29-1 and TRBJ1-2; TCRdb's assignment of TRBD1 cannot be checked, as there is no DNA. This CDR3 spans 11 amino acids. Germline CDR1 is SQVTM and CDR2 is ANQGSEA. The CDR3 protein is CSVSQGGGYTF.

This sequence joins TRBV5-6 and TRBJ1-2; with no DNA, the TCRdb D assignment of TRBD1 cannot be verified. The CDR3 extends over 17 amino acids. From germline, CDR1 is SGHDT and CDR2 YYEEEE. CDR3 amino acids: CASTVVDRGVVGYGYTF. The full variable domain, rest sourced from reference TRBV5-6 and TRBJ1-2, is DAGVTQSPTHLIKTRGQQVTLRCSPKSGHDTVSWYQQALGQGPQFIFQYYEEEERQRGNFPDRFSGHQFPNYSSELNVNALLLGDSALYLCASTVVDRGVVGYGYTFGSGTRLTVV.

The rearrangement links TRBV6-5 to TRBJ2-2; with no DNA, the TCRdb D assignment of TRBD1 cannot be verified. Germline V lookup: CDR1 MNHEY, CDR2 SVGAGI. The CDR3 has 14 residues. This CDR3 is CASSYPEGDGELFF.

The chain combines TRBV7-6 with TRBJ1-2. The germline CDR1 and CDR2 sequences are SGHVS and FNYEAQ. The CDR3 has 15 residues. This chain's CDR3 is CASSLESGVNYGYTF. Based on the CDR3 plus reference TRBV7-6 and TRBJ1-2, the full variable domain is GAGVSQSPRYKVTKRGQDVALRCDPISGHVSLYWYRQALGQGPEFLTYFNYEAQQDKSGLPNDRFSAERPEGSISTLTIQRTEQRDSAMYRCASSLESGVNYGYTFGSGTRLTVV.

The chain joins TRBV5-1 to TRBJ2-1; TCRdb outputs TRBD1, but without DNA this stays unchecked. The V gene's germline CDR1 is SGHRS and CDR2 YFSETQ. CDR3 size: 15 residues. The chain's CDR3 is CASRVGQGSYNEQFF.

The chain joins TRBV7-2 to TRBJ2-1; TCRdb outputs TRBD1, but without DNA this stays unchecked. Germline loops: CDR1 SGHTA, CDR2 FQGNSA. The CDR3 extends over 15 amino acids. Here the CDR3 reads CASSFAGGTYNEQFF.

V and J are TRBV5-4 and TRBJ2-4; TCRdb selects TRBD2, and the lack of DNA leaves this call unchecked. The CDR3 sequence is 14 residues long. Germline values: CDR1 SGHNT, CDR2 YYREEE (reference sequence). The CDR3 sequence: CASARGEAKNIQYF.

The V gene is TRBV4-1, the J gene TRBJ1-3; the D call of TRBD1 rests on TCRdb alone, since no DNA is present to check it. Germline V gene data show CDR1 as MGHRA and CDR2 as YSYEKL. The CDR3 is made up of 18 amino acids. The CDR3 region is CASSQEALTGYSGNTIYF.

The rearrangement uses TRBV10-3 and TRBJ2-7. The CDR3 is made up of 11 amino acids. Germline CDR1 ENHRY, CDR2 SYGVKD. This chain's CDR3 is CAISGDYEQYF.

The chain couples TRBV5-1 to TRBJ1-1; TCRdb's D call, TRBD1, is unchecked because there is no DNA. The CDR3 loop spans 14 amino acids. The germline V gene encodes CDR1 SGHRS and CDR2 YFSETQ. The CDR3 is CASSFNYPSGEAFF.

The rearrangement links TRBV5-1 to TRBJ1-2. This CDR3 is built from 13 residues. Germline V lookup: CDR1 SGHRS, CDR2 YFSETQ. CDR3 residues: CASSLVGSYGYTF.

This chain's CDR3 is CASNRGTTDTQYF. The chain recombines TRBV5-6 with TRBJ2-3; checking the TCRdb D call of TRBD1 is not possible without DNA. Germline V gene lookup returns CDR1 SGHDT and CDR2 YYEEEE. The CDR3 loop spans 13 amino acids.

The gene calls are TRBV9 and TRBJ1-5; TCRdb's D gene call, TRBD1, goes unchecked for lack of DNA. The CDR3 is 13 amino acids. CDR1 is SGDLS and CDR2 is YYNGEE in the germline V gene. The chain's CDR3 is CASSVEPLGPQHF.

The J gene is TRBJ2-1, the V gene TRBV6-5; the TRBD1 assignment by TCRdb is unverifiable without DNA. Germline-derived CDR1 and CDR2 are MNHEY and SVGAGI. The CDR3 contains 14 residues. CDR3: CASSYSGSSHEQFF.

Here the CDR3 reads CAVTSVRETQYF. The J gene is TRBJ2-5, the V gene TRBV7-8; TCRdb's D call, TRBD2, is unchecked because there is no DNA. Germline V CDR1 and CDR2: SGHVS, FQNEAQ. The CDR3 is 12 residues long. Complete variable domain (other parts from reference TRBV7-8 and TRBJ2-5): GAGVSQSPRYKVAKRGQDVALRCDPISGHVSLFWYQQALGQGPEFLTYFQNEAQLDKSGLPSDRFFAERPEGSVSTLKIQRTQQEDSAVYLCAVTSVRETQYFGPGTRLLVL.

The V and J genes are TRBV27 and TRBJ2-6; TCRdb proposes TRBD1, but this gene call is untestable without DNA. Germline-derived CDR1 and CDR2 are MNHEY and SMNVEV (reference sequence). The CDR3 has 18 amino acids. The CDR3 is CASRLVSAGGAGANVLTF.

J is TRBJ1-1 and V is TRBV11-2; TCRdb lists TRBD1, though no DNA is available to test this call. The CDR3 covers 16 residues. Germline CDR1 is SGHAT and CDR2 is FQNNGV. CDR3: CASTPGQLQGDTEAFF.

The V gene is TRBV3-1, the J gene TRBJ1-1. From germline, CDR1 is LGHDT and CDR2 YNNKEL (reference sequence). The CDR3 contains 13 residues. This chain's CDR3 is CASSHLGNTEAFF.

This chain links TRBV5-1 with TRBJ1-2; no DNA is available, so the TRBD1 call from TCRdb remains unchecked. Germline V gene sequence: CDR1 SGHRS, CDR2 YFSETQ. This CDR3 comprises 14 residues. This CDR3 is CASSPTDRAGGYTF.

V and J are TRBV3-1 and TRBJ1-5; there is no DNA to check the TCRdb D call of TRBD1. Germline V gives CDR1 LGHDT, CDR2 YNNKEL (reference sequence). The CDR3 consists of 15 residues. The CDR3 sequence: CASSQGDRVDQPQHF.

The chain recombines TRBV6-4 with TRBJ2-3; without DNA, the TCRdb call of TRBD2 cannot be checked. The V gene's germline CDR1 is MRHNA and CDR2 SNTAGT. The CDR3 covers 17 residues. The CDR3 loop is CASSDPTSGVLTDTQYF.

The chain has TRBV18 and TRBJ1-5; TCRdb returns TRBD1, unconfirmable since there is no DNA. The CDR3 sequence is 15 residues long. Germline V lookup: CDR1 KGHSH, CDR2 LQKENI. CDR3 loop: CASSRSQGSNQPQHF.

This chain joins TRBV20-1 and TRBJ2-7; TCRdb outputs TRBD2, but without DNA this stays unchecked. In germline, CDR1 is DFQATT, CDR2 SNEGSKA (reference sequence). The CDR3 consists of 12 residues. CDR3: CSAPGPSYEQYF.

This rearrangement joins TRBV12-3 or TRBV12-4 to TRBJ2-1; TCRdb designates TRBD2, a call that cannot be tested without DNA. The CDR3 spans 15 residues. This CDR3 reads CASSTSGLTYNEQFF.